This is a list of T cell receptor beta chains from one sample in a study of T cell repertoires in cytomegalovirus infection. TCRdb ran MiXCR on the reads and lists one entry per CDR3 protein. Seen here are some 600,000 distinct CDR3 sequences, roughly a quarter observed once, and the top ten hold roughly 8%. Sequenced input: CD8+ T cells from PBMCs. All receptors derive from a human donor in good health (CMV status not recorded). Some clones in this sample may be carry-over from other donors' samples. The CDR3 runs from the conserved cysteine through the conserved F or W. A D gene is named only where the DNA matches it firmly. Clone size is shown for a subset of rows, as once, few, many or a class of expanded clone.

clone_size cdr3_length d_call j_call v_call cdr3_nt cdr3_aa
- 18 - TRBJ1-4 TRBV6-5 TGTGCCAGCAGCATCCGGGACCCCTTAATTGCAACTAATGAAAAACTGTTTTTT CASSIRDPLIATNEKLFF
- 12 TRBD1 TRBJ1-2 TRBV20-1 TGCAGTGCTCCGACAGGGTACGGTGGCTACACCTTC CSAPTGYGGYTF
many 16 - TRBJ2-6 TRBV28 TGTGCCAGCAGCCGTATTGACAGTCCCGGGGCCAACGTCCTGACTTTC CASSRIDSPGANVLTF
many 13 TRBD1 TRBJ2-7 TRBV4-1 TGCGCCAGCAGCGACAGGGCCACCTACGAGCAGTACTTC CASSDRATYEQYF
few 11 - TRBJ1-1 TRBV29-1 TGCAGCGCTGGGACTTACACTGAAGCTTTCTTT CSAGTYTEAFF
- 13 - TRBJ1-2 TRBV7-9 TGTGCCAGCACCCCGGAAGGGGTCTATGGCTACACCTTC CASTPEGVYGYTF
many 18 TRBD2 TRBJ2-7 TRBV7-9 TGTGCCAGCAGCCCCGGGACTAGCGGGGTCTCAAGCTCCTACGAGCAGTACTTC CASSPGTSGVSSSYEQYF
- 14 - TRBJ2-1 TRBV14 TGTGCCAGCAGCCAATTGGGGCCGGTAGATGAGCAGTTCTTC CASSQLGPVDEQFF
- 15 - TRBJ2-1 TRBV28 TGTGCCAGCAGGGCACGACAGACCCCGGGGAATGAGCAGTTCTTC CASRARQTPGNEQFF
many 10 - TRBJ2-1 TRBV7-2 TGTGCCTCGGGGTCCGATGAGCAGTTCTTC CASGSDEQFF
- 13 - TRBJ2-1 TRBV20-1 TGCAGTGCTCGGTCCGACAGACCCAATGAGCAGTTCTTC CSARSDRPNEQFF
few 11 TRBD2 TRBJ2-5 TRBV29-1 TGCAGCGTTTCTAGCGGGGGCACCCAGTACTTC CSVSSGGTQYF
many 8 - TRBJ2-7 TRBV7-2 TGTGCCAGCAAAAGGCAGTACTTC CASKRQYF
few 15 - TRBJ2-3 TRBV27 TGTGCCAGCAGTTTACGGGGACCCGTTACAGATACGCAGTATTTT CASSLRGPVTDTQYF
many 14 TRBD1 TRBJ2-2 TRBV14 TGTGCCAGCAGCCCGGGACAGGGCCCGGGGGAGCTGTTTTTT CASSPGQGPGELFF
- 14 - TRBJ2-4 TRBV7-9 TGTGCCAGCAGCTTCAACAGCAACGGAGACATTCAGTACTTC CASSFNSNGDIQYF
- 13 - TRBJ2-2 TRBV20-1 TGCAGTGCCACCAGAGACCTCACCGGGGAGCTGTTTTTT CSATRDLTGELFF
- 17 TRBD1 TRBJ1-4 TRBV7-8 TGTGCCAGCAGCTTTCGCCGTCAGGGGGCCAACAATGAAAAACTGTTTTTT CASSFRRQGANNEKLFF
once 14 - TRBJ1-1 TRBV9 TGTGCCAGCAGCGTAGCGCAGGGGAAGGCTAAAGCTTTCTTT CASSVAQGKAKAFF
- 18 - TRBJ2-3 TRBV15 TGTGCCACCAGCAGAGTTCGGACAGCCCTCACCCACACAGATACGCAGTATTTT CATSRVRTALTHTDTQYF
many 16 - TRBJ1-2 TRBV7-8 TGTGCCAGCAGCCATAAGAAAACAGGGAGCGCAACTGGCTACACCTTC CASSHKKTGSATGYTF
few 15 - TRBJ2-1 TRBV4-1 TGCGCCAGCAGCCAAACTGGGTTTTTTTACAATGAGCAGTTCTTC CASSQTGFFYNEQFF
- 11 - TRBJ1-2 TRBV29-1 TGCAGCGTTATCCGCAGAGGTGTCTACACCTTC CSVIRRGVYTF
- 14 TRBD1 TRBJ2-1 TRBV4-1 TGCGCCAGCAGCCACAACAGGGGTTTGAATGAGCAGTTCTTC CASSHNRGLNEQFF
- 14 - TRBJ1-1 TRBV4-2 TGTGCCAGCAGTCAACAGGGCCCTGACACTGAAGCTTTCTTT CASSQQGPDTEAFF
- 15 TRBD1 TRBJ2-3 TRBV29-1 TGCAGCTTCGCGGATGACAGGGGTCCGACAGATACGCAGTATTTT CSFADDRGPTDTQYF
- 12 - TRBJ1-1 TRBV29-1 TGCAGCGTTGACCCCGGGGTCACTGAAGCTTTCTTT CSVDPGVTEAFF
- 12 - TRBJ1-1 TRBV4-1 TGCGCCAGCAGCCAAGATGAAGCTGAAGCTTTCTTT CASSQDEAEAFF
few 19 TRBD2 TRBJ2-2 TRBV27 TGTGCCAGCAGTTTTACAGGGCTGGAAAATAGCGGGGTCACCGGGGAGCTGTTTTTT CASSFTGLENSGVTGELFF
- 15 TRBD2 TRBJ2-5 TRBV7-6 TGTGCCAGCAGCTTTCGCGGGACTACCACGGAGATCCAGTACTTC CASSFRGTTTEIQYF
many 15 - TRBJ1-1 TRBV6-5 TGTGCCAGCAGTTACTCGAGGACATTGAACACTGAAGCTTTCTTT CASSYSRTLNTEAFF
- 16 - TRBJ2-1 TRBV7-6 TGTGCCAGCAGCTTAGCGAACGGGGGCCCCTACAATGAGCAGTTCTTC CASSLANGGPYNEQFF
few 12 - TRBJ1-5 TRBV7-9 TGTGCAACCGGACAGAACAATCAGCCCCAGCATTTT CATGQNNQPQHF
- 15 TRBD1 TRBJ2-7 TRBV2 TGTGCCAGCAGTTCCGGGACAGGGACCTCGGGCGAGCAGTACTTC CASSSGTGTSGEQYF
few 18 TRBD1 TRBJ1-5 TRBV12-3/TRBV12-4 TGTGCCAGCAGTTTTGGGACAGGGGTCCGGTATAGCAATCAGCCCCAGCATTTT CASSFGTGVRYSNQPQHF